These 28 T cell receptor beta chains came from one sample sequenced in a study of blood T cell repertoires in COVID-19. Profiling relied on immunoSEQ multiplex PCR, and the TCRdb table lists in-frame clones only, not all of them. The profile shows approximately 200,000 clones, roughly four fifths of them singletons. The specimen sequenced was PBMCs or T cells enriched from blood (not recorded which). These receptors came from a man aged 40-50 years who had recovered from COVID-19.

The chain recombines TRBV19 with TRBJ1-2; D unresolved. The CDR3 is 11 residues long. CDR1 LNHDA and CDR2 SQIVND come from the germline V gene (reference sequence). V lost 6 bases and J lost 2, with 4 bases in between. CDR3 loop: CASSLNYGYTF. In nucleotides, the CDR3 is TGTGCCAGTAGCCTGAACTATGGCTACACCTTC.

The V and J genes are TRBV9 and TRBJ2-7; 8 nucleotides match TRBD2. The germline V gene encodes CDR1 SGDLS and CDR2 YYNGEE. J gave up 5 bases and V 4 bases, and 8 bases lay outside the gene matches. This CDR3 contains 14 residues. The CDR3 spells CASSPGGAGNEQYV. CDR3 bases: TGTGCCAGCAGCCCCGGGGGGGCCGGTAACGAGCAGTACGTC.

The chain has TRBV4-3 and TRBJ2-6, with a tentative D call TRBD1 (5 bases). The CDR3 spans 17 residues. The V end was cut by 0 bases, the J end by 2 bases, with 11 bases between. CDR1 is LGHNA and CDR2 is YSLEER in the germline V gene. CDR3 amino acids: CASSQDSVTAGANVLTF. CDR3 DNA sequence: TGCGCCAGCAGCCAAGATTCCGTGACAGCTGGGGCCAACGTCCTGACTTTC.

V usage is TRBV19 and J usage is TRBJ1-5, with 8 bases lining up with TRBD1. Germline assignment: CDR1 LNHDA and CDR2 SQIVND (reference sequence). The J segment lost 1 base and the V segment lost 3 bases, leaving 5 bases of the junction unmatched. The CDR3 contains 16 residues. The DNA of the CDR3 is TGTGCCAGTAGTATCAGACAGGGGATGAGCAATCAGCCCCAGCATTTT. Its translation is CASSIRQGMSNQPQHF.

The chain couples TRBV18 to TRBJ2-5, with TRBD1 matching 7 bases. Germline values: CDR1 KGHSH, CDR2 LQKENI. The CDR3 extends over 13 amino acids. Germline trimming cut 2 bases from V and 5 bases from J; bases unmatched to any gene: 2. The CDR3 region is CASSPSTGETQYF. The CDR3 nucleotides are TGTGCCAGCTCACCATCGACAGGGGAGACCCAGTACTTC.

The V and J genes are TRBV4-2 and TRBJ2-6; D ambiguous. CDR3 length: 16 amino acids. Germline V gene data show CDR1 as LGHNA and CDR2 as YNFKEQ. With 0 bases removed from V and 1 base from J, the gap between germline ends came to 7 bases. This CDR3 reads CASSQEAASGANVLTF. The CDR3 DNA is TGTGCCAGCAGCCAAGAGGCCGCTTCTGGGGCCAACGTCCTGACTTTC.

This chain connects TRBV7-3 to TRBJ2-3; D might be TRBD2 (6 bases). The CDR3 consists of 15 residues. Germline CDR1 is SGHTA and CDR2 is FQGTGA. V dropped 2 bases and J dropped 1 base, with 10 bases sitting between them. The CDR3 here is CASSLGGARTDTQYF. The DNA of the CDR3 is TGTGCCAGCAGCTTAGGAGGGGCTCGCACAGATACGCAGTATTTT.

The genes are TRBV10-3 and TRBJ2-1, with TRBD2 matching 16 bases. The CDR3 spans 16 residues. From germline, CDR1 is ENHRY and CDR2 SYGVKD. Trimming removed 7 bases from V and 9 bases from J; junction bases left unmatched: 9. CDR3: CAIKGTSGRAGGEQFF. The CDR3 DNA sequence: TGTGCCATCAAGGGGACTAGCGGGAGGGCCGGAGGTGAGCAGTTCTTC.

V is TRBV4-3 and J is TRBJ1-4; the match to TRBD1 covers 10 bases. Germline CDR1 reads LGHNA; CDR2 reads YSLEER. V shed 5 bases and J 5 bases; nucleotides not matched to a gene: 5. The CDR3 spans 15 residues. CDR3 protein: CASSDPGQGNEKLFF. The CDR3 DNA reads TGCGCCAGCAGCGACCCGGGACAGGGGAATGAAAAACTGTTTTTT.

The chain combines TRBV12-5 with TRBJ1-5; TRBD1 might be the D (6 bases). The V gene's germline CDR1 is LGHNT and CDR2 FRNRAP. Trimming left V 3 bases short and J 3 bases short, with 9 bases between. There are 14 residues in the CDR3. The CDR3 DNA is TGTGCTAGTGGTTTTTGGGACACCAATCAGCCCCAGCATTTT. It translates to CASGFWDTNQPQHF. The full variable domain, completed using reference TRBV12-5 and TRBJ1-5, is DARVTQTPRHKVTEMGQEVTMRCQPILGHNTVFWYRQTMMQGLELLAYFRNRAPLDDSGMPKDRFSAEMPDATLATLKIQPSEPRDSAVYFCASGFWDTNQPQHFGDGTRLSIL.

The chain employs TRBV2 and TRBJ2-1, with D hard to call. Germline CDR1 reads SNHLY; CDR2 reads FYNNEI. CDR3 length: 16 amino acids. Trimming left V 2 bases short and J 0 bases short, with 11 bases between. The CDR3 reads CASSELDFSSYNEQFF. CDR3 nucleotide sequence: TGTGCCAGCAGTGAACTAGACTTTAGCTCCTACAATGAGCAGTTCTTC.

This sequence joins TRBV5-1 and TRBJ2-2; 12 bases are a match to TRBD1. Germline trimming cut 0 bases from V and 5 bases from J; bases unmatched to any gene: 8. This CDR3 is 18 amino acids long. The V gene's germline CDR1 is SGHRS and CDR2 YFSETQ. The CDR3 coding sequence is TGCGCCAGCAGCTTGGCCGGGGACAGGGGGCTGCGAACCGGGGAGCTGTTTTTT. Amino acids: CASSLAGDRGLRTGELFF.

Note on this clone: The same CDR3 is also encoded by other DNA sequences in this sample. The chain joins TRBV4-3 to TRBJ2-2, with 9 positions matching TRBD2. The V segment lost 1 base and the J segment 5 bases; nucleotides outside the gene matches: 2. The germline V gene has CDR1 LGHNA and CDR2 YSLEER. This CDR3 contains 15 residues. The CDR3 DNA is TGCGCCAGCAGCCAAGGTACTAGCGGGACCGGGGAGCTGTTTTTT. Residues: CASSQGTSGTGELFF.

This clone was seen a handful of times. The chain uses TRBV11-3 and TRBJ2-3; 12 bases line up with TRBD2. Losses at the gene ends were 0 bases for V and 3 bases for J; bases not matched to a gene: 1. Looked up from germline, CDR1 is SGHNT and CDR2 is YENEEA. The CDR3 is 16 residues long. CDR3 in DNA: TGTGCCAGCAGCTTAGATACTAGCGGGAGGACAGATACGCAGTATTTT. Encoded protein: CASSLDTSGRTDTQYF.

The rearrangement joins TRBV6-5 to TRBJ1-2, with D perhaps matching TRBD1 (5 bases). Germline assignment: CDR1 MNHEY and CDR2 SVGAGI. V lost 0 bases and J 6 bases, leaving 8 bases between the germline ends. The CDR3 covers 13 residues. DNA of the CDR3: TGTGCCAGCAGTTACTCGCGGGGGAATGGCTACACCTTC. Protein: CASSYSRGNGYTF.

The gene calls are TRBV6-2 or TRBV6-3 and TRBJ1-2; 7 bases map to TRBD1. Germline CDR1 MNHEY, CDR2 SVGEGT. The CDR3 has 19 amino acids. The V and J ends lost 0 bases and 5 bases, in that order; junction bases with no gene match: 18. The CDR3 loop is CASSYSDRNKGFEEYGYTF. DNA for the CDR3: TGTGCCAGCAGTTACTCGGACAGGAATAAAGGCTTTGAGGAGTATGGCTACACCTTC.

This clone was picked up many times. This chain links TRBV4-1 with TRBJ1-1; D gene unclear. Per germline, CDR1 MGHRA and CDR2 YSYEKL. The CDR3 length is 16 residues. Trimming shortened V by 7 bases and J by 2 bases, and 20 bases separated the two germline ends. In nucleotides, the CDR3 is TGCGCCAGCAAACGGGGAGGGATAGTAGAAAACACTGAAGCTTTCTTT. Protein sequence: CASKRGGIVENTEAFF.

This clone has just one count. A junction end diverges from the germline sequence, so it may reflect a read error. The genes are TRBV7-8 and TRBJ2-1; D not resolved. The CDR3 loop spans 12 amino acids. Germline V gene sequence: CDR1 SGHVS, CDR2 FQNEAQ. The chain's CDR3 is CASSPGAAEPFF. The CDR3 nucleotides read TGTGCCAGCAGCCCCGGCGCGGCAGAGCCGTTCTTC.

The rearrangement uses TRBV7-2 and TRBJ2-5, with D unresolved. V lost 5 bases to trimming and J lost 4 bases, with 8 bases between them. The CDR3 consists of 12 residues. The germline V gene has CDR1 SGHTA and CDR2 FQGNSA. CDR3 protein: CASSRAGETQYF. In DNA, the CDR3 is TGTGCCAGCAGCCGCGCCGGAGAGACCCAGTACTTC.

The chain is built from TRBV2 and TRBJ1-4, with D possibly being TRBD1 (6 bases). V was shortened by 6 bases and J by 16 bases, with 18 bases between the two germline ends. Germline lookup yields CDR1 SNHLY and CDR2 FYNNEI. CDR3 size: 12 residues. The CDR3 DNA follows: TGTGCCAGCAGGGAGGACAGCGCCATTGAGTTTTTT. This encodes CASREDSAIEFF.

The chain joins TRBV5-1 to TRBJ1-3; D is possibly TRBD1 (5 bases). From germline, CDR1 is SGHRS and CDR2 YFSETQ. The ends were cut back, 0 bases at V and 0 bases at J, with 10 bases in the middle. The CDR3 covers 16 residues. The CDR3 region is CASSLGTGTSGNTIYF. In DNA form, the CDR3 reads TGCGCCAGCAGCTTGGGCACAGGAACCTCTGGAAACACCATATATTTT.

The chain combines TRBV18 with TRBJ2-7, with a weak D call TRBD1 (6 bases). Germline V gene lookup returns CDR1 KGHSH and CDR2 LQKENI. The CDR3 runs 14 residues. Trimming took off 3 bases at V and 4 bases at J, with 13 bases between the two ends. The CDR3 sequence is CASSPSAGVYEQYF. The CDR3 DNA follows: TGTGCCAGCTCACCCTCCGCAGGGGTTTACGAGCAGTACTTC. Full variable domain (rest looked up from reference TRBV18 and TRBJ2-7): NAGVMQNPRHLVRRRGQEARLRCSPMKGHSHVYWYRQLPEEGLKFMVYLQKENIIDESGMPKERFSAEFPKEGPSILRIQQVVRGDSAAYFCASSPSAGVYEQYFGPGTRLTVT.

V and J are TRBV2 and TRBJ2-4; D is unresolved. Germline V gene data show CDR1 as SNHLY and CDR2 as FYNNEI. The V end lost 6 bases, the J end lost 0 bases, and 9 bases lay between the germline ends. The CDR3 spans 14 residues. CDR3 DNA sequence: TGTGCCAGCAGGTCAGGCCTAGCCAAAAACATTCAGTACTTC. Translation gives CASRSGLAKNIQYF.

The chain employs TRBV5-1 and TRBJ1-2, with 7 bases that match TRBD1. This CDR3 region has 19 residues. Germline assignment: CDR1 SGHRS and CDR2 YFSETQ. V trimming: 0 bases; J trimming: 4 bases; junction bases outside the gene matches: 18. CDR3 nucleotides: TGCGCCAGCAGCTTGGAAGTCAGGGGGGCCCTTAGGGATTTCTATGGCTACACCTTC. This codes for CASSLEVRGALRDFYGYTF.

This clone occurred once. The genes are TRBV5-1 and TRBJ2-3; TRBD2 agrees at 15 bases. The CDR3 spans 16 residues. The J segment lost 5 bases and the V segment lost 3 bases, leaving 4 bases of the junction unmatched. Germline V gene sequence: CDR1 SGHRS, CDR2 YFSETQ. The CDR3 loop is CASSSGLAGGLDTQYF. DNA of the CDR3: TGCGCCAGCAGCTCAGGACTAGCGGGAGGGTTAGATACGCAGTATTTT.

The CDR3 DNA follows: TGTGCCAGCAGCGTCGCGGTGCACCCCAATGAAAAACTGTTTTTT. Amino acid sequence: CASSVAVHPNEKLFF. The V call is TRBV9, the J call TRBJ1-4, with unresolved D. The germline V gene encodes CDR1 SGDLS and CDR2 YYNGEE. The CDR3 contains 15 residues. Trimming took 2 bases from V and 5 from J, leaving 13 bases between them. Full variable domain (rest looked up from reference TRBV9 and TRBJ1-4): DSGVTQTPKHLITATGQRVTLRCSPRSGDLSVYWYQQSLDQGLQFLIQYYNGEERAKGNILERFSAQQFPDLHSELNLSSLELGDSALYFCASSVAVHPNEKLFFGSGTQLSVL.

This clone was counted once. This chain uses TRBV5-4 with TRBJ2-5; 7 bases map to TRBD2. Germline assignment: CDR1 SGHNT and CDR2 YYREEE (reference sequence). The J segment lost 3 bases and the V segment lost 2 bases, leaving 7 bases of the junction unmatched. The CDR3 spans 15 residues. CDR3 nucleotides: TGTGCCAGCAGCTTTCCGACTAGCCGAGAAGAGACCCAGTACTTC. Translating gives CASSFPTSREETQYF.

The CDR3 coding sequence is TGTGCCAGCAGCTTCCGCGGGAGGGCCGGGGATACGCAGTATTTT. Its protein product is CASSFRGRAGDTQYF. The chain has TRBV7-8 and TRBJ2-3; 9 bases map to TRBD2. CDR3 length: 15 amino acids. V dropped 3 bases and J dropped 6; count of bases not matched to a gene: 7. Germline CDR1 is SGHVS and CDR2 is FQNEAQ.